This record concerns one T cell receptor (beta chain) sequence. This clonotype was seen only a few times. The antigen it recognizes is unknown. No base quality information exists; no much larger clone differs at one position. V is clipped by 0 bases and J by 3 bases, and the sequence between their germline boundaries is 10 bases long. Taken from the germline V gene, the CDR1 and CDR2 loops are LGHNA and YNFKEQ. Taken from cysteine to phenylalanine, the CDR3 has 15 residues. The read is trimmed to its CDR3 DNA, 45 bases read in frame from base 1. Libraries were built with 5' RACE. The listed sequencing device is Illumina HiSeq 2500. The second PCR ran for roughly 7 to 12 cycles and used a J-beta primer mix along with a sample-barcoded 5' primer. A unique molecular identifier was introduced onto each TCR beta cDNA molecule by a template-switch 5' adaptor carrying 12 random nucleotides. At least 3 million CDR3-containing paired-end reads were obtained from each sample. First-strand cDNA was synthesized from all RNA with the Mint cDNA synthesis kit, primed by a TRBC-specific oligonucleotide. After uracil-DNA glycosylase treatment, a first 18-cycle PCR used universal primers M1SS and BC2_uni_R on all cDNA. Turning to the authors' computational methods: For normalization, 1 million high-quality reads were randomly selected from each sample, with every read carrying a distinct molecular identifier. Instead of being binned into consensus sequences, reads with shared molecular identifiers were discarded. MiTCR, with a Q25 quality threshold and the strictest error-elimination algorithm, was used for CDR3 identification, clonotype clustering and error correction. Lower-bound total TCR beta diversity was estimated with a nonparametric unseen species model using Euler transformation. In-frame beta chains were kept once TCRdb had trimmed the public reads at Q25 with fastp and called clones with MiXCR. Rows are unified per CDR3 protein, each entry keeping the most common DNA and genes. The V and J calls, along with clone size, are taken from TCRdb and not from the paper's own processing. The sample records approximately 900,000 distinct CDR3 sequences, around 46% of which are singletons. Roughly 13% of the sample is in the top ten clones.

This sample is drawn from a study of blood T cells in healthy people across ages (dated by TCRdb to the mid-2010s). For the wider study: In model experiments, roughly one uniquely barcoded TCR beta cDNA molecule per two T cells was captured by template switching. Donors of different ages were randomly distributed across sequencing lanes to avoid experimental bias. For two donors (one aged 18 to 30 and one aged 80 or older), the study analyzed two additional independent replicas of 1 million unique cDNA reads from the same blood draw. The study measured age-related changes in TCR beta repertoire diversity using deep sequencing normalized with unique cDNA molecular identifiers. The donors were divided into four age groups: young (average around 16 years), middle-aged (approximately 41), aged (around 59) and long-lived (approximately 74). Points the paper makes about the study in general: As age increased, observed TCR beta diversity per million T cells dropped in a roughly linear way, and a significant reduction was already evident by age around 41. Because donor CMV infection status was unknown, age-related changes in expanded clonotypes were potentially confounded. The percentage of naive T cells measured by flow cytometry correlated strongly with observed TCR beta diversity. Compared with the aged group, the long-lived group had more naive CD4+ T cells, fewer expanded clones and increased TCR diversity, suggesting age selection. Estimates of total diversity based on one million sequenced T cells were regarded as lower bounds and as underestimates. Since profiling was done on bulk unsorted PBMCs, naive and antigen-experienced compartments could not be conclusively compared.

The roughly 38 donors, aged 6 to 90 years, were systemically healthy Caucasian individuals from Russia. Each donor gave ten milliliters of peripheral blood, collected into EDTA-treated Vacutainer tubes. Ficoll-Paque density-gradient centrifugation was used to isolate PBMCs, with at least 7 million per sample. Total RNA, at least 6 micrograms per sample, was extracted from PBMCs with Trizol reagent. For every donor, flow cytometry on a PBMC aliquot measured the percentage of naive CD45RAhigh/CD27high T cells. This chain joins TRBV4-2 to TRBJ2-3; the D gene is possibly TRBD2, with 5 bases matching. Sequenced sample: blood. The TCR was taken from a man aged 25-40 years in good health. CDR3 reads: CASSQEEARTDTQYF. Here is the DNA: TGTGCCAGCAGCCAAGAGGAGGCCAGAACAGATACGCAGTATTTT.